This T cell receptor beta chain was found in a study of vaccination and CD4 T cells after COVID-19 (dated by TCRdb to between 2021 and 2024). Turning to the overall study: Convalescent patients had a positive SARS-CoV-2 result on nasal swab PCR, and of these patients, several had mild disease and one had severe disease. Six males and four females were included in the convalescent cohort, with two Hispanic individuals, seven Caucasians, two Asians and one multiracial person represented. Two doses of either the Pfizer-BioNTech BNT162b2 vaccine (n=8) or the Moderna mRNA-1273 vaccine (n=2) were administered to participants. Post-COVID blood samples were collected from convalescent patients a median of around 100 days after diagnosis, with a range of roughly 30 to 170 days. Post-vaccine blood samples were taken a median of around 70 days after the second vaccine dose, with a range of about 13 to 250 days. Overlapping spike peptide pools from SARS-CoV-2 and from the common cold coronaviruses HCoV-NL63, HCoV-OC43 and HCoV-229E were used as culture stimuli. As controls, cultures received a CEFX viral epitope pool (the positive control), an HIV-1 Nef peptide pool (the negative control), or no peptide at all. In under twelve COVID-19 convalescent patients and a few infection-naive healthy vaccine recipients, researchers compared the spike-specific CD4+ TCR repertoire from before mRNA vaccination with the repertoire from after. Study-wide findings and limitations: The median count of SARS-CoV-2-reactive clonotypes went up from under 25 after infection to 38 after vaccination, although the change was not significant. Of the vaccine-specific clones found in convalescent patients, nearly all (304 of 307) were mono-reactive for SARS-CoV-2 spike instead of being cross-reactive with common cold coronaviruses. The number of convalescent patients in the study was relatively small, and the study did not examine early timepoints following natural infection. Among the post-vaccine SARS-CoV-2-reactive clones in convalescent patients, a median approximately 90% showed up only after vaccination, which suggests vaccine-specific priming.

Library preparation used PCR. DNA from cultured CD4+ T cells was subjected to TCR sequencing with the Oncomine TCR Beta short-read assay at the Johns Hopkins FTIC core. Genomic DNA was extracted from the cultured CD4+ T cells with the QIAamp micro DNA kit. Oncomine TCR Beta libraries made from cultured CD4+ T cells were pooled using unique dual indexes and sequenced on an Illumina iSeq 100. The original pipeline was this. Non-productive sequences were filtered out, and CDR3s that did not start with C, did not end with F or W, or were shorter than 7 amino acids were discarded. Antigen-specific clonotypes were identified with the MANAFEST web application by comparing peptide-stimulated wells with reference and other culture wells. An FDR below 0.05, an odds ratio above 5, and a productive frequency above 0.1% in at least two of three replicate wells were required for clones to be considered positive. Clonotypes that were significantly expanded in both SARS-CoV-2 spike wells and at least one common cold coronavirus spike condition were defined as cross-reactive. CDR3 homology was assessed with Levenshtein distances (stringdist) and unrooted phylogenetic trees (ape) in R version 3.6.1. TCRdb passed the public sequencing reads through fastp at Q25 and MiXCR, retaining productive beta sequences. CDR3 protein sequences are deduplicated, and each keeps its most common genes and DNA. These V and J calls originate from TCRdb's pipeline instead of the authors' own analysis. The table for this sample lists about 11,000 distinct CDR3 sequences; 73% of them were counted only once. The ten biggest clones cover roughly 7.5% of the sample.

The treatment or condition label, as the study defines it: roughly 10-day PBMC culture with coronavirus spike peptide pools or control peptides (ViraFEST assay). The study used the ViraFEST assay, which expanded antigen-specific T cells with peptide pools and then identified expanded clonotypes by TCR sequencing. Positive SARS-CoV-2 PCR tests in the convalescent patients dated from March to December 2020, before Alpha, Beta and Delta variants emerged in the United States. Each well held 2.1 million or so PBMCs cultured in IMDM containing roughly 5% human AB serum and 9 to 10 IU/ml IL-2, with about 10 ug/ml peptide pools added. Half of the culture medium was replaced with fresh IL-2-containing medium on days 3 and 7. After approximately 11 days of culture, CD4+ T cells were isolated by negative selection with the EasySep CD4+ T cell isolation kit. Ficoll-Paque Plus gradient centrifugation was used to isolate PBMCs from whole blood, and the isolated PBMCs were then either used fresh or cryopreserved at -140C. Culture conditions were generally each tested in triplicate wells.

This clonotype came up a few times. What this receptor recognizes is not known. Base-call qualities are not available, and no considerably larger clone is one nucleotide away. V loses 6 bases of germline sequence and J loses 3 bases, and the interval between the two ends is 18 bases. CDR1 and CDR2 are drawn from the germline V gene (reference sequence): DFQATT, SNEGSKA. The CDR3 holds 15 amino acids from the cysteine to the phenylalanine. Of all the DNA, just the CDR3 is kept, 45 bases in frame from base 1. This receptor chain uses TRBV20-1 and TRBJ1-5, with an unclear D gene assignment. Sequencing was performed on CD4+ T cells from blood, cultured in vitro. This clonotype was sampled from a human donor who had recovered from COVID-19. The CDR3 region has the sequence CSAPRAGYYNQPQHF. The nucleotides read TGCAGTGCCCCGAGGGCAGGCTACTACAATCAGCCCCAGCATTTT.